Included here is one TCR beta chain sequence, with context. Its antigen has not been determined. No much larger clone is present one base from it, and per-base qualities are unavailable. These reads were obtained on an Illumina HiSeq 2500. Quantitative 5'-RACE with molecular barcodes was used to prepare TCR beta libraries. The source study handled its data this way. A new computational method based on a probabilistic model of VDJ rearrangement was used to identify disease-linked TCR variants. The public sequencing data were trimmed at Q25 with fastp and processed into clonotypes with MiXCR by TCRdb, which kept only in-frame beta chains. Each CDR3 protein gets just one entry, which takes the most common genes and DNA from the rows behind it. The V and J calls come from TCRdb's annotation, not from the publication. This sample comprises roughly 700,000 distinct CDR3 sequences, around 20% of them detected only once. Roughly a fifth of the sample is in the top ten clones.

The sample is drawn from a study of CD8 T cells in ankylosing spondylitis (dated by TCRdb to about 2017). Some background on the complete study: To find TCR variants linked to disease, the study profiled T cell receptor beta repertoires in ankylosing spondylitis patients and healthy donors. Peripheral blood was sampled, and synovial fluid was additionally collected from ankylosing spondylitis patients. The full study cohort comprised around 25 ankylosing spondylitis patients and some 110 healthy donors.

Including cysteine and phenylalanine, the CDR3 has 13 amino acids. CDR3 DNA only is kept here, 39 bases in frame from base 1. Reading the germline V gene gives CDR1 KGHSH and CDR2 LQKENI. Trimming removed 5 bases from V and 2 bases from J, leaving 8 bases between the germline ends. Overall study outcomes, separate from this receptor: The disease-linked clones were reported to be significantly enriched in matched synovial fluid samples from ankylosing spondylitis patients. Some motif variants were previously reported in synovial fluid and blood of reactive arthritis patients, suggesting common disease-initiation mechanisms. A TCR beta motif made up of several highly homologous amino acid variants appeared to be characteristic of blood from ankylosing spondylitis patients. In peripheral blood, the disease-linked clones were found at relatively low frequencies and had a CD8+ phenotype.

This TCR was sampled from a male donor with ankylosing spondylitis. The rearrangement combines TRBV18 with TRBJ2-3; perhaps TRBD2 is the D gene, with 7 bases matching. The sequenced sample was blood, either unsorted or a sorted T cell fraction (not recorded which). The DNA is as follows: TGTGCCAGCTCAGCGGGGGCCACAGATACGCAGTATTTT. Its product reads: CASSAGATDTQYF.